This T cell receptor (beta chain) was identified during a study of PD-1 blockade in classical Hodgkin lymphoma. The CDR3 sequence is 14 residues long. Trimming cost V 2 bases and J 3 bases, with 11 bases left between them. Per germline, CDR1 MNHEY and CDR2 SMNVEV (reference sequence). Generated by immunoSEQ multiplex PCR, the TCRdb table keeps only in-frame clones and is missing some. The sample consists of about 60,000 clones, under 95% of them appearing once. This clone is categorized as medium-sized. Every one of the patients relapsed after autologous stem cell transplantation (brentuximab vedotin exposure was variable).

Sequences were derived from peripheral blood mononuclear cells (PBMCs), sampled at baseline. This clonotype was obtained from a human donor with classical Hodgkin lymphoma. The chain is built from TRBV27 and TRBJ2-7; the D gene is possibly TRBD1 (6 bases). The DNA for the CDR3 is TGTGCCAGCAGTTTACGGGTAGGGGGCTACGAGCAGTACTTC. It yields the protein CASSLRVGGYEQYF.